This T cell receptor beta chain stems from a study of immune evolution from preneoplasia to lung adenocarcinoma. Regarding the study as a whole: Normal lung had the highest top T cell clone frequencies. Normal lung had highest clonality; later lesions appeared denser, more diverse.

This CDR3 has 12 residues. CDR1 and CDR2 (germline): LNHNV, YYDKDF (reference sequence). V gave up 6 bases and J gave up 3 bases, with 8 bases separating them. Profiling relied on immunoSEQ multiplex PCR, and the TCRdb table lists in-frame clones only, not all of them. The table records fewer than 7,500 clones, around 81% of them present only once. Patient tissue came from resections in Japan or China, 2014–2017. Histologic diagnosis was independently verified by two lung pathologists. As regards this clone: Its antigen remains unknown.

Specimen: FFPE normal lung tissue adjacent to the tumor. The genes are TRBV15 and TRBJ2-5; D unresolved. The TCR sequence derives from a person aged 45 to 69 with lung adenocarcinoma. For the CDR3, the DNA is TGTGCCACCAGTCGCAAAAAAGAGACCCAGTACTTC. Encoded protein: CATSRKKETQYF. Full variable domain (remainder filled in from reference TRBV15 and TRBJ2-5): DAMVIQNPRYQVTQFGKPVTLSCSQTLNHNVMYWYQQKSSQAPKLLFHYYDKDFNNEADTPDNFQSRRPNTSFCFLDIRSPGLGDTAMYLCATSRKKETQYFGPGTRLLVL.